This entry is about one T cell receptor beta chain. The data were taken from a study of blood T cell repertoires in COVID-19. Method: immunoSEQ multiplex PCR; TCRdb's copy keeps in-frame clones and lacks some. The data hold approximately 230,000 clones, with around 88% observed a single time. This TCR was recovered from a man at least 80 years old with acute or convalescent COVID-19. Sequenced material: peripheral blood.

DNA for the CDR3: TGTGCCAGCAGCTTAACTTTGGGACAGGGAAGGAATGGCTACACCTTC. It is translated as CASSLTLGQGRNGYTF. This rearrangement joins TRBV7-9 to TRBJ1-2; TRBD1 agrees at 9 bases. J was trimmed by 6 bases and V by 2 bases; bases with no gene match: 10. The CDR3 consists of 16 residues. Per the germline V gene, CDR1 is SEHNR and CDR2 is FQNEAQ (reference sequence).